This entry describes one T cell receptor (beta chain). The target antigen is unknown. The data are from a study of radiotherapy plus CTLA-4 blockade in lung cancer. Study-wide findings and caveats: Clones of tumor-derived TCRs expanded in blood after radiotherapy plus ipilimumab.

Profiled with immunoSEQ multiplex PCR; TCRdb holds only in-frame clones, not every one. This table has 120,000 or so clones, roughly 74% appearing once. Germline CDR1 reads SGHTS; CDR2 reads YDEGEE. V lost 4 bases, J lost 8 bases, and 11 bases stayed unmatched. The CDR3 covers 15 residues. V and J are TRBV5-8 and TRBJ2-1; TRBD1 agrees at 8 bases. The sequencing used peripheral blood, collected from a patient treated with radiotherapy plus ipilimumab. The receptor's source is a human donor with non-small cell lung cancer who had a partial response to radiotherapy plus ipilimumab. CDR3 residues: CASSPYRTGFDEQFF. The CDR3, as DNA: TGTGCCAGCAGCCCCTATCGGACAGGGTTTGATGAGCAGTTCTTC.